These T cell receptor beta chains were read from a single sample in a study of shared clonotypes between healthy human individuals. Profiled with immunoSEQ multiplex PCR; TCRdb holds only in-frame clones, not every one. Of roughly 2,500,000 clones listed, roughly 93% are singletons. Sequenced sample: naive CD4+ T cells from PBMCs. Every receptor here comes from a man younger than 30 in good health. Some clones in this sample may be carry-over from other donors' samples. CDR3s include the opening cysteine and the closing phenylalanine or tryptophan.

v_call	j_call	cdr3_aa
TRBV6-5	TRBJ2-7	CASSYRLAGPYEQYF
TRBV5-4	TRBJ2-1	CASSMRGQSSYNEQFF
TRBV9	TRBJ2-7	CASSVAVGSAPYEQYF
TRBV19	TRBJ2-2	CASSRTGGVTGELFF
TRBV5-1	TRBJ1-1	CASSLASGGVNTEAFF
TRBV9	TRBJ2-3	CASSVEGDRGRRDTQYF
TRBV5-1	TRBJ1-4	CASSRTGAFNEKLFF
TRBV28	TRBJ2-2	CASSLGTGELFF
TRBV9	TRBJ2-3	CASSVVGGRAAEQYF
TRBV12-2	TRBJ2-5	CASRLEGLAVETQYF
TRBV5-6	TRBJ2-1	CASSLGLAGGYNEQFF
TRBV5-4	TRBJ1-6	CASSQTQVYNSPLHF
TRBV18	TRBJ1-3	CASSPTTGENTIYF
TRBV6-5	TRBJ1-2	CASSYAGAGGYTF
TRBV6-5	TRBJ2-7	CASSYAYRGPYEQYF
TRBV6-1	TRBJ1-5	CASSLDRGNQPQHF